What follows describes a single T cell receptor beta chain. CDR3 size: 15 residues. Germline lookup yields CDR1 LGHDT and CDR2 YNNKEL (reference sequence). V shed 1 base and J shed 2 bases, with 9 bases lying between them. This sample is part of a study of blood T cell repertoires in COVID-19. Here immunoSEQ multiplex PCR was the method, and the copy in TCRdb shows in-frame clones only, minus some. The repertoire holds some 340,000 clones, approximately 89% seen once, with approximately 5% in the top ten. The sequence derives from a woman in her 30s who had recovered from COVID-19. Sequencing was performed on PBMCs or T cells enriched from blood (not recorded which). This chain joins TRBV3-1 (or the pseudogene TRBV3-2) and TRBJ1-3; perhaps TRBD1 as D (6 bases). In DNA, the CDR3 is TGTGCCAGCAGCCAAGGGGGGCAGGCTGGAAACACCATATATTTT. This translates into CASSQGGQAGNTIYF.